This T cell receptor (beta chain) is drawn from a study of T cells after yellow fever vaccination. Study-wide points: Booster sampling recovered most clones from primary vaccination (approximately 96% CD4, roughly 88% CD8). The secondary response was weaker but peaked faster, day 5 versus 15.

TCRdb itself ran the 5' RACE reads through MiXCR, one entry per CDR3 protein. The repertoire has a few hundred thousand distinct CDR3 sequences, less than 20% of them found once; the top ten carry roughly 17%. The trim removed 5 bases at V and 6 bases at J, leaving 15 bases unmatched. CDR1 is SEHNR, CDR2 FQNEAQ, per germline (reference sequence). The length of the CDR3 is 17 residues. As concerns this clonotype: Its specificity is unknown.

This material consisted of PBMCs, taken about 5 days after the first yellow fever vaccination. The TCR sequence derives from a man aged 18 to 29 who received the YFV17D yellow fever vaccine. This chain connects TRBV7-9 to TRBJ2-1, with 8 bases lining up with TRBD2. The CDR3 region has the DNA TGTGCCAGCAGCGTTAGTCCACGGGGGGGCCTTTTCAATGAGCAGTTCTTC. Its protein is CASSVSPRGGLFNEQFF. Filled out from reference TRBV7-9 and TRBJ2-1, the complete variable domain reads DTGVSQNPRHKITKRGQNVTFRCDPISEHNRLYWYRQTLGQGPEFLTYFQNEAQLEKSRLLSDRFSAERPKGSFSTLEIQRTEQGDSAMYLCASSVSPRGGLFNEQFFGPGTRLTVL.